Below, 9 T cell receptor beta chains from the same sample are listed, as sequenced in a study of T-cell reconstitution after alpha-beta-depleted transplantation in children. The authors prepared the TCRbeta library with unique molecular identifiers. Each CDR3 protein gets one entry after TCRdb re-called the PCR reads with MiXCR. The repertoire holds 600,000 to 700,000 distinct CDR3 sequences, with around 17% as singletons. Here the sequenced sample was PBMCs from the stem cell graft donor, taken from the stem cell graft. Receptors originate from a human donor who donated a stem cell graft to a child with acute myeloid leukemia.

This clonotype was detected many times. V usage is TRBV29-1 and J usage is TRBJ1-1; D is possibly TRBD1 (5 bases). Trimming cost V 2 bases and J 5 bases, with 9 bases left between them. Germline lookup yields CDR1 SQVTM and CDR2 ANQGSEA. CDR3 length: 12 residues. CDR3 protein: CSVESGRTEAFF. The CDR3 nucleotides are TGCAGCGTTGAATCAGGGAGGACTGAAGCTTTCTTT.

This clonotype was seen repeatedly, ten times or more. The CDR3 loop is CASSLIQETQYF. CDR3 DNA: TGTGCCAGCAGTTTAATCCAAGAGACCCAGTACTTC. V and J are TRBV12-3 or TRBV12-4 and TRBJ2-5; no definite D call. The CDR3 extends over 12 amino acids. V was shortened by 2 bases and J by 1 base, with 2 bases between the two germline ends.

This clonotype was counted ten times or more. V and J are TRBV7-9 and TRBJ1-2; no clear D. CDR1 and CDR2 (germline): SEHNR, FQNEAQ (reference sequence). CDR3 length: 14 amino acids. With 4 bases removed from V and 3 bases from J, the gap between germline ends came to 12 bases. The DNA for the CDR3 is TGTGCCAGCAGCTCGCGGATCGGCGACTATGGCTACACCTTC. Its translation is CASSSRIGDYGYTF.

This clonotype showed up many times. The chain has TRBV20-1 and TRBJ1-2; 11 nucleotides align to TRBD1. V was clipped by 2 bases and J by 4 bases; unmatched bases: 12. This CDR3 is built from 17 residues. Germline loops: CDR1 DFQATT, CDR2 SNEGSKA (reference sequence). The CDR3 region has the DNA TGCAGTGCTAGATTAATGGGACAGGGGGAGGGTGGCTATGGCTACACCTTC. It yields the protein CSARLMGQGEGGYGYTF.

The chain is built from TRBV28 and TRBJ1-1; D is undetermined. Trimming removed 3 bases at V and 4 bases at J, with 12 bases between. This CDR3 is 14 amino acids long. Looked up from germline, CDR1 is MDHEN and CDR2 is SYDVKM. The CDR3 loop reads CASSFGTGFTEAFF. DNA for the CDR3: TGTGCCAGCAGTTTCGGTACCGGGTTCACTGAAGCTTTCTTT.

Notes on this clonotype: It may be a read error: a sequence one base away is much more abundant. This sequence joins TRBV7-9 and TRBJ1-1; no clear D gene. This CDR3 contains 13 residues. Germline CDR1 and CDR2: SEHNR and FQNEAQ (reference sequence). Here the CDR3 reads CARSYPGNTEAFF. Written as DNA, the CDR3 is TGTGCCCGCAGCTATCCAGGGAACACTGAAGCTTTCTTT.

This clonotype was picked up many times. The chain employs TRBV20-1 and TRBJ1-2, with TRBD1 matching 8 bases. Germline V gene data show CDR1 as DFQATT and CDR2 as SNEGSKA (reference sequence). V lost 2 bases to trimming and J lost 4 bases; unmatched junction nucleotides: 15. This CDR3 has 17 residues. DNA of the CDR3: TGCAGTGCTAGACCTAACCTTTACAGGGGGAGCAGCTATGGCTACACCTTC. This translates into CSARPNLYRGSSYGYTF.

This clonotype was picked up many times. The J gene is TRBJ2-7, the V gene TRBV21-1. TRBV21-1 constitutes a pseudogene. There are 14 residues in the CDR3. DNA for the CDR3: TGTGCCATCGAAAATGGTGGGGTCGCCTACGAGCAGTACTTC. This translates into CAIENGGVAYEQYF.

The chain combines TRBV7-9 with TRBJ1-1; the D gene is possibly TRBD1 (5 bases). The ends were cut back, 4 bases at V and 4 bases at J, with 16 bases in the middle. Germline assignment: CDR1 SEHNR and CDR2 FQNEAQ (reference sequence). The CDR3 consists of 15 residues. CDR3 sequence: CASSSPGPGGTEAFF. CDR3 sequence (DNA): TGTGCCAGCAGCTCACCGGGACCGGGGGGCACTGAAGCTTTCTTT. Full variable domain (remainder filled in from reference TRBV7-9 and TRBJ1-1): DTGVSQNPRHKITKRGQNVTFRCDPISEHNRLYWYRQTLGQGPEFLTYFQNEAQLEKSRLLSDRFSAERPKGSFSTLEIQRTEQGDSAMYLCASSSPGPGGTEAFFGQGTRLTVV.